The 18 T cell receptor beta chains listed next were all sequenced from one sample in a study of CD8 T cells in ankylosing spondylitis listed by TCRdb under 2017. The protocol used for the library was 5' RACE. Sequenced on an Illumina HiSeq 2500. Through fastp at Q25 and MiXCR, TCRdb rebuilt clones from the public reads, retaining in-frame beta chains. Rows matching on CDR3 protein sequence are summarized as one entry with the most common DNA and genes. For this sample the table gives some 220,000 distinct CDR3 sequences, of which 10% were detected only once. Clones ranked in the top ten supply 2.6% of the sample. The sequenced sample was blood, either unsorted or a sorted T cell fraction (not recorded which). Every receptor here comes from a male donor with ankylosing spondylitis or in good health (not recorded which).

This clonotype appeared a few times. The chain recombines TRBV30 with TRBJ2-5; 10 bases align to TRBD1. The germline CDR1 and CDR2 sequences are GTSNPN and SVGIG (reference sequence). V dropped 2 bases and J dropped 1; count of bases not matched to a gene: 4. This CDR3 has 15 residues. Written as DNA, the CDR3 is TGTGCCTGGAGTAAACGGACAGGGGGCCAAGAGACCCAGTACTTC. It specifies CAWSKRTGGQETQYF.

In this sample, this clonotype turned up many times. The chain combines TRBV11-2 with TRBJ2-3, with a weak D call TRBD2 (7 bases). The CDR3 has 18 amino acids. Germline V lookup: CDR1 SGHAT, CDR2 FQNNGV. V lost 1 base and J lost 4, with 21 bases in between. CDR3 amino acids: CASSLGVAGASMADTQYF. As DNA, the CDR3 is TGTGCCAGCAGCTTAGGGGTCGCGGGGGCGAGTATGGCAGATACGCAGTATTTT.

This clonotype was counted many times. The chain has TRBV20-1 and TRBJ1-3; 10 positions match TRBD1. With V trimmed by 0 bases and J by 4 bases, 6 bases remained unmatched. Germline-derived CDR1 and CDR2 are DFQATT and SNEGSKA (reference sequence). This CDR3 contains 16 residues. DNA of the CDR3: TGCAGTGCTAGAGACGGGACAGGGGCCACGGGAAACACCATATATTTT. This codes for CSARDGTGATGNTIYF.

This clonotype showed up many times. The rearrangement uses TRBV5-1 and TRBJ2-7; 7 bases match TRBD1. Germline V gene data show CDR1 as SGHRS and CDR2 as YFSETQ. With 4 bases clipped from V and 0 bases from J, the junction kept 13 bases outside the gene matches. The CDR3 is 17 amino acids. The CDR3 nucleotides read TGCGCCAGCAGCCAGGGGACAGCCTCAGCTTACTCCTACGAGCAGTACTTC. Translating it yields CASSQGTASAYSYEQYF.

This clonotype was seen many times. This chain connects TRBV30 to TRBJ2-1; D may be TRBD2 (6 bases). The ends were cut back, 2 bases at V and 4 bases at J, with 12 bases in the middle. The germline V gene encodes CDR1 GTSNPN and CDR2 SVGIG (reference sequence). The CDR3 loop spans 14 amino acids. The CDR3 is CAWSWRGRYNEQFF. In DNA form, the CDR3 reads TGTGCCTGGAGTTGGAGGGGCCGGTACAATGAGCAGTTCTTC.

This clonotype showed up many times. This chain joins TRBV5-1 and TRBJ2-7; weak D call: TRBD2 (6 bases). Germline V lookup: CDR1 SGHRS, CDR2 YFSETQ. V lost 2 bases to trimming and J lost 3 bases, with 15 bases between them. The CDR3 runs to 15 residues. The CDR3 here is CASSLTGTDYYEQYF. In DNA, the CDR3 is TGCGCCAGCAGCTTAACCGGGACTGACTACTACGAGCAGTACTTC.

There are many counts of this clonotype. This rearrangement joins TRBV7-9 to TRBJ2-1; possibly TRBD2 for D (5 bases). The CDR3 sequence is 16 residues long. The V gene's germline CDR1 is SEHNR and CDR2 FQNEAQ (reference sequence). V lost 1 base, J lost 8 bases, and 18 bases lay in between. CDR3 bases: TGTGCCAGCAGCTTAGAAATGGCTAGCTTCGCCGATGAGCAGTTCTTC. As protein: CASSLEMASFADEQFF.

On this clonotype: This clone may be a read error of a much larger clone one base away. The V and J genes are TRBV20-1 and TRBJ1-1; no reliable D call. This CDR3 spans 13 amino acids. V lost 1 base and J lost 0, with 6 bases in between. The germline V gene has CDR1 DFQATT and CDR2 SNEGSKA (reference sequence). The CDR3 loop reads CSARGTLNTEAFF. The CDR3, as DNA: TGCAGTGCTAGAGGGACGTTGAACACTGAAGCTTTCTTT.

This clonotype was counted ten times or more. This chain joins TRBV5-1 and TRBJ1-1, with D hard to call. V shed 2 bases and J shed 1 base, with 9 bases lying between them. The CDR3 runs to 14 residues. The germline V gene has CDR1 SGHRS and CDR2 YFSETQ. DNA for the CDR3: TGCGCCAGCAGCTTAATCGGGGAGAACACTGAAGCTTTCTTT. Protein product: CASSLIGENTEAFF.

Ten or more counts support this clonotype. This chain uses TRBV12-3 or TRBV12-4 with TRBJ2-7, with 12 positions matching TRBD1. This CDR3 contains 15 residues. The V and J ends lost 3 bases and 4 bases, in that order; junction bases with no gene match: 4. The CDR3 loop reads CASSFGTGGAYEQYF. The CDR3 DNA is TGTGCCAGCAGTTTCGGGACAGGGGGCGCATACGAGCAGTACTTC.

This clonotype was recorded a few times. J is TRBJ2-1 and V is TRBV7-1; TRBD1 or TRBD2 may be the D gene (6 bases each). TRBV7-1 is reported as an ORF; its role is uncertain. This CDR3 contains 13 residues. The ends were cut back, 7 bases at V and 10 bases at J, with 17 bases in the middle. CDR3 DNA: TGTGCCAGCACCCCCTCGGGGGCTCGAGAGCAGTTCTTC. Residues: CASTPSGAREQFF.

This clonotype was recorded at least ten times. This rearrangement joins TRBV7-8 to TRBJ2-1; the D gene is possibly TRBD2 (6 bases). Trimming took 2 bases from V and 8 from J, leaving 13 bases between them. The CDR3 extends over 14 amino acids. Germline CDR1 reads SGHVS; CDR2 reads FQNEAQ. This chain's CDR3 is CASSLITGVHEQFF. Here the CDR3 DNA reads TGTGCCAGCAGCTTAATTACGGGAGTCCATGAGCAGTTCTTC.

Ten or more counts support this clonotype. The chain carries TRBV20-1 and TRBJ2-5; D could derive from TRBD1 or TRBD2 (5 bases each). CDR3 length: 15 amino acids. Trimming took off 5 bases at V and 5 bases at J, with 21 bases between the two ends. From germline, CDR1 is DFQATT and CDR2 SNEGSKA (reference sequence). The DNA for the CDR3 is TGCAGTGCTTATGCGGTTAGGGCTGGGGGTGAGACCCAGTACTTC. Translation gives CSAYAVRAGGETQYF.

This clonotype was counted many times. This chain uses TRBV20-1 with TRBJ1-5; the D gene is possibly TRBD1 (5 bases). Trimming cost V 3 bases and J 5 bases, with 14 bases left between them. Germline values: CDR1 DFQATT, CDR2 SNEGSKA (reference sequence). The CDR3 consists of 14 residues. This chain's CDR3 is CSASPEGMDQPQHF. Written as DNA, the CDR3 is TGCAGTGCTAGCCCAGAGGGGATGGATCAGCCCCAGCATTTT.

This clonotype was found many times. The chain uses TRBV20-1 and TRBJ2-5; 7 nucleotides align to TRBD2. CDR1 is DFQATT and CDR2 is SNEGSKA in the germline V gene (reference sequence). The V segment lost 3 bases and the J segment 5 bases; nucleotides outside the gene matches: 9. The CDR3 loop spans 14 amino acids. The CDR3 nucleotides read TGCAGTGCTAGTTCAGCGGGAAGGATCGAGACCCAGTACTTC. Protein: CSASSAGRIETQYF.

The chain recombines TRBV25-1 with TRBJ1-5, with TRBD1 matching over 8 bases. With 6 bases clipped from V and 7 bases from J, the junction kept 8 bases outside the gene matches. This CDR3 region has 14 residues. Germline loops: CDR1 MGHDK, CDR2 SYGVNS. The CDR3 bases are TGTGCCAGCAGACAGACAGGGGTAGGGCAGCCCCAGCATTTT. Translated: CASRQTGVGQPQHF. Using reference TRBV25-1 and TRBJ1-5 for the parts outside the CDR3, the full variable domain is EADIYQTPRYLVIGTGKKITLECSQTMGHDKMYWYQQDPGMELHLIHYSYGVNSTEKGDLSSESTVSRIRTEHFPLTLESARPSHTSQYLCASRQTGVGQPQHFGDGTRLSIL.

This clonotype was detected ten times or more. V gene TRBV6-6 combines with J gene TRBJ2-3; D is unresolved. Looked up from germline, CDR1 is MNHNY and CDR2 is SVGAGI (reference sequence). Trimming removed 4 bases from V and 5 bases from J, with 7 bases in between. CDR3 length: 12 residues. CDR3 loop: CASSSNGDTQYF. CDR3 DNA sequence: TGTGCCAGCAGTTCAAACGGAGATACGCAGTATTTT.

This clonotype was seen repeatedly, ten times or more. The chain links TRBV19 to TRBJ1-5; tentative D call: TRBD1 (6 bases). Trimming took off 5 bases at V and 0 bases at J, with 8 bases between the two ends. Looked up from germline, CDR1 is LNHDA and CDR2 is SQIVND (reference sequence). This CDR3 region has 14 residues. CDR3 loop: CASSVQGSNQPQHF. The CDR3, as DNA: TGTGCCAGTAGTGTACAGGGTAGCAATCAGCCCCAGCATTTT.